This is a list of T cell receptor beta chains from one sample in a study of identical twins. Each CDR3 protein gets one entry after TCRdb re-called the 5' RACE reads with MiXCR. In the table there are 600,000 to 850,000 distinct CDR3 sequences, 18% of which are singletons. These sequences were also reported in another study, on T cells expressing NK-cell markers.

Sequenced material: PBMCs. The origin of the receptors is a woman aged 18 to 35 in good health. The conserved cysteine and the conserved F or W are not part of the CDR3 here.

J: TRBJ2-1
V: TRBV28
CDR3: ASSWGQSNEQF

J: TRBJ1-2
V: TRBV20-1
CDR3: SARGLETAYGYT

J: TRBJ1-3
V: TRBV14
CDR3: ASSQVPGNTIY

J: TRBJ1-2
V: TRBV5-1
CDR3: ASSPYLPEQNYGYT

J: TRBJ1-5
V: TRBV12-3/TRBV12-4
CDR3: ASRRDGLSPQH

J: TRBJ2-3
V: TRBV10-2
CDR3: ASRVAASTDTQY

J: TRBJ1-6
V: TRBV28
CDR3: ASSSPQAYNSPLH

J: TRBJ1-2
V: TRBV12-3/TRBV12-4
CDR3: ASEGPSGGYT

J: TRBJ2-3
V: TRBV30
CDR3: AWSDTDTQY

J: TRBJ2-1
V: TRBV7-2
CDR3: ASSADTYNEQF

J: TRBJ2-1
V: TRBV18
CDR3: ASSPASGINEQF

J: TRBJ2-1
V: TRBV6-1
CDR3: ASSQYGGGSSYNEQF

J: TRBJ2-1
V: TRBV18
CDR3: ASSPVQRPPRF

J: TRBJ2-7
V: TRBV6-1
CDR3: ASSAGTGPYEQY

J: TRBJ2-3
V: TRBV20-1
CDR3: SAGRTSGRIVDTQY

J: TRBJ1-1
V: TRBV29-1
CDR3: SVISGQGWHTEAF

J: TRBJ2-7
V: TRBV15
CDR3: ATSRDITYEQY

J: TRBJ2-6
V: TRBV5-1
CDR3: ASSAGIISGANVLT

J: TRBJ2-1
V: TRBV10-2
CDR3: ASRRASSGSYNEQF

J: TRBJ1-6
V: TRBV7-2
CDR3: ASSLLRNSPLH

J: TRBJ2-5
V: TRBV20-1
CDR3: SALGGQDRETQY

J: TRBJ2-7
V: TRBV20-1
CDR3: SARFASYEQY

J: TRBJ2-1
V: TRBV7-6
CDR3: ASSLAGGATPANEQF

J: TRBJ2-5
V: TRBV12-3/TRBV12-4
CDR3: ASRVGTAQETQY

J: TRBJ2-1
V: TRBV7-9
CDR3: ASTGGEGLGNEQF

J: TRBJ2-7
V: TRBV7-2
CDR3: ASSIRQGAYEQY

J: TRBJ2-2
V: TRBV4-3
CDR3: ASSPGLGGGELF

J: TRBJ2-1
V: TRBV10-3
CDR3: AISETVSGTSNEQF

J: TRBJ2-3
V: TRBV7-2
CDR3: ASSSRSGGYTDTQY

J: TRBJ2-1
V: TRBV29-1
CDR3: SAVSPGVSGNEQF

J: TRBJ2-3
V: TRBV15
CDR3: ATSRDKWETDTQY

J: TRBJ2-1
V: TRBV29-1
CDR3: SVEPDNRVHNEQF

J: TRBJ1-4
V: TRBV20-1
CDR3: SANRYRGQKLF

J: TRBJ2-7
V: TRBV20-1
CDR3: SALDLSAYEQY

J: TRBJ2-7
V: TRBV6-2/TRBV6-3
CDR3: ASSYSGLAGGASYEQY

J: TRBJ1-3
V: TRBV12-3/TRBV12-4
CDR3: ASSLAILPGNTIY

J: TRBJ2-3
V: TRBV12-3/TRBV12-4
CDR3: ASRMPSGYGDTQY

J: TRBJ2-5
V: TRBV20-1
CDR3: SAGGAGRETQY

J: TRBJ2-1
V: TRBV24-1
CDR3: ATSVGSGGYNEQF

J: TRBJ2-5
V: TRBV7-6
CDR3: ASSIRGRETQY

J: TRBJ2-5
V: TRBV5-1
CDR3: ASRPGQGQETQY

J: TRBJ1-6
V: TRBV20-1
CDR3: SATSGRRNNSPLH

J: TRBJ2-7
V: TRBV7-9
CDR3: ASSLAVGYEQY

J: TRBJ2-7
V: TRBV25-1
CDR3: ASSESGRGVHEQY

J: TRBJ2-3
V: TRBV20-1
CDR3: SARDYSDTQY

J: TRBJ1-1
V: TRBV12-3/TRBV12-4
CDR3: ASSLERLNTEAF